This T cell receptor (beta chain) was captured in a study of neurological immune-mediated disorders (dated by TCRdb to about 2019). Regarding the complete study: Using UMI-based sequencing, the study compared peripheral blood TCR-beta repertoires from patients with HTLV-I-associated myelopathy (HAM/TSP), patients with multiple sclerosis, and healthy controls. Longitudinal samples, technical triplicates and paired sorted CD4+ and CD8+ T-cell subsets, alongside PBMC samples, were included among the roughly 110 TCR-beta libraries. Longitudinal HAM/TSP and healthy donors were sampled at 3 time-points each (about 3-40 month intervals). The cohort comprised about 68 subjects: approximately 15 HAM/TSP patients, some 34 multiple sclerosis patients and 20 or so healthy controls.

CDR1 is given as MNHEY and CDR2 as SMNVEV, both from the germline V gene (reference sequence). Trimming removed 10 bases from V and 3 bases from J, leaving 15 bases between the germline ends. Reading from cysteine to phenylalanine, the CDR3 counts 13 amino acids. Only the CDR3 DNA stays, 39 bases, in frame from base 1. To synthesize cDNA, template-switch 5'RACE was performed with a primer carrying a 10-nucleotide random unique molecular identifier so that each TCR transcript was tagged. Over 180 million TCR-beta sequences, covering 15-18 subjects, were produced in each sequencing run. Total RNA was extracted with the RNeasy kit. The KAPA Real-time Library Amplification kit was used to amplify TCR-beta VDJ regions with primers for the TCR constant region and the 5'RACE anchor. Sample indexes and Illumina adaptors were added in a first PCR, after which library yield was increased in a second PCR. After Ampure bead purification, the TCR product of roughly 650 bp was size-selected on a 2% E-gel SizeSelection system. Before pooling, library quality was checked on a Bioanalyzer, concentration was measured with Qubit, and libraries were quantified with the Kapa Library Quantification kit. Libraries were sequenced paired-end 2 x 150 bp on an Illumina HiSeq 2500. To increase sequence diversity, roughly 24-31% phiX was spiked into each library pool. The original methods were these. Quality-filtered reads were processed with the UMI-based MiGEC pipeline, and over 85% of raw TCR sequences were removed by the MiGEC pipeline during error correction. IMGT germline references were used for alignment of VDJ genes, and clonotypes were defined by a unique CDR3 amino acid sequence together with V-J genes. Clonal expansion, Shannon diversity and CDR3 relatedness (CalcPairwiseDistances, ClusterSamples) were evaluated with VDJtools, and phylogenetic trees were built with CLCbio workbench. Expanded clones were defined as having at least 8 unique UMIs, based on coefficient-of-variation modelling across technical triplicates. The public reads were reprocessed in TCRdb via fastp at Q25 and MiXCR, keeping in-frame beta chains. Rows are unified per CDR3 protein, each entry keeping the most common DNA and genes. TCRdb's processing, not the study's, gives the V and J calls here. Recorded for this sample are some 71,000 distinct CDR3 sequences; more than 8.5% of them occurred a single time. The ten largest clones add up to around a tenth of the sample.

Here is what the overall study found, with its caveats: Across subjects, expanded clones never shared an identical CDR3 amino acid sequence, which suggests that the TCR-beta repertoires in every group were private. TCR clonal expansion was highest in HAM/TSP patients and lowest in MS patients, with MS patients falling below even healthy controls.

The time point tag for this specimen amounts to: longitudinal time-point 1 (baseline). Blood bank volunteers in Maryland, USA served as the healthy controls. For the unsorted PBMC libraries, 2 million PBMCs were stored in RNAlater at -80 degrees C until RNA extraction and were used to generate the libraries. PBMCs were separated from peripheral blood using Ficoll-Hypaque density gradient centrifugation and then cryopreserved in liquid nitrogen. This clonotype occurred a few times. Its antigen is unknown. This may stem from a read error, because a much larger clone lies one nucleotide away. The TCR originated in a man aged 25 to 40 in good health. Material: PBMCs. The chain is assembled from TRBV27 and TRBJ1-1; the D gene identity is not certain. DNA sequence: TGTGCCATCACGGGGAGAGGAGACACTGAAGCTTTCTTT. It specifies CAITGRGDTEAFF.